The clone carrying this T cell receptor beta chain has ten or more counts. Its antigen is not identified. Amplification yielded TCR beta CDR3 regions, with RNA transcripts as the source. HTBI primers were the set used in a first-round RT-PCR of the TCR CDR3. TCRdb re-derived calls from the multiplex PCR reads in MiXCR, one entry per CDR3 protein. Among under 450,000 distinct CDR3 sequences listed, approximately 17% were seen once. This CDR3 has 14 amino acids. Germline CDR1 SGHAT, CDR2 FQNNGV. The germline V and J ends were trimmed by 5 bases and 0 bases, with 10 bases remaining between them. This entry is derived from a study of T cells in Graves' hyperthyroidism and ophthalmopathy. The sample of blood was obtained at first hyperthyroidism diagnosis (before any ophthalmopathy symptoms). General study findings and limits: Ophthalmopathy and stable hyperthyroidism were separated by a 13 V-J model. Among clonotypes expanded in thyroid above 0.001, most were also found in blood.

The specimen was blood. This TCR was sampled from a woman younger than 45 with Graves' hyperthyroidism that later progressed to Graves' ophthalmopathy. The chain uses TRBV11-2 and TRBJ1-1; no reliable D call. DNA of the CDR3: TGTGCCAGCAGCCCAAGTGGGATGAACACTGAAGCTTTCTTT. It yields the protein CASSPSGMNTEAFF.